The T cell receptor beta chain under discussion was sequenced for a study of T cells in localized non-small cell lung cancer (dated by TCRdb to about 2020). Describing the broader study: The study analyzed T cell repertoires of 200 to 250 early-stage NSCLC patients, comparing tumors and uninvolved tumor-adjacent lungs. All 230 or so NSCLC patients in the cohort were treatment-naive and had localized lung tumors that were resected. A mean age of around 66 years was recorded for the NSCLC patients, of whom more than 120 were male and around 100 were female.

On this clone itself: What this receptor recognizes is not known. No much larger clonotype is one base removed from it; base qualities were not supplied.

The immunoSEQ Assay was used to sequence TCR beta CDR3 regions from DNA. The paper's data handling went like this. T cell density was computed as TCR beta template counts normalized to usable DNA estimated by amplifying housekeeping genes. Using the preseqR package, richness was estimated by extrapolating to 120,000 templates for tissue samples and 400,000 templates for PBMC samples. Clonality was defined as one minus Pielou's evenness. Tissue-enriched TCRs were identified through differential abundance testing performed on productive amino-acid clonotypes, with a minimum total count of 5 and an alpha of 0.1. The Jaccard Index and the Morisita Overlap Index were used to measure how much the repertoires overlapped between compartments. GLIPH clustered TCR beta CDR3s with public tetramer-defined viral CDR3s; viral motifs required at least three viral sequences plus V-gene enrichment. The table comes from immuneACCESS by way of TCRdb, which keeps in-frame sequences with V and J called. Part of the clones is missing from these tables; in studies checked, under half for an unresolved V gene and the rest for unknown reasons. The D gene and trimming were derived from the DNA, and the V and J assignments and clone size from that table. In all, the sample holds some 22,000 clones, and approximately 84% of those were seen once. Over 25% of the sample comes from the top ten.

What the study reported, not specific to this receptor: Since the design was exploratory, TCR variables were selected using unadjusted p-values with no false-discovery rate correction. Uninvolved tumor-adjacent lung showed the highest T cell clonality, higher than tumor, which suggests more focused antigenic responses in the uninvolved tumor-adjacent lung. Of the top 100 tumor clones, a median of 57 were detected in paired uninvolved adjacent lung; 28 were also among that lung's top 100. Because multi-region sequencing of the tumors was not done, intratumor heterogeneity could not be ruled out. Longer overall survival was associated with higher T cell density in blood, whereas shorter survival was associated with higher clonality in adjacent lung.

The germline V gene (reference sequence) sets CDR1 to LNHNV and CDR2 to YYDKDF. V gives up 0 bases and J gives up 4 bases, and the segment between their germline ends measures 12 bases. From the cysteine up to the phenylalanine, the CDR3 has a length of 15 residues. This entry keeps only the CDR3 DNA: 45 bases, framed from base 1. At diagnosis, tumor, uninvolved tumor-adjacent lung and peripheral blood were collected and then preserved as a mix of FFPE and fresh-frozen material. Blood samples were analyzed as peripheral blood mononuclear cells for TCR repertoire profiling. The rearranged chain carries TRBV15 and TRBJ2-5, and the D gene may be TRBD1, 6 bases matching. Material: peripheral blood, obtained before any cancer treatment. This receptor was obtained from a male donor aged 60 or older with stage I squamous cell lung carcinoma. The DNA is TGTGCCACCAGCAGAGATCCAGGGGCTAGAGAGACCCAGTACTTC. Its protein product is CATSRDPGARETQYF.